The sequence of this T cell receptor beta chain was determined in a study of early T cells in non-severe SARS-CoV-2 infection. This clonotype was detected a few times. CDR3 length: 14 residues. V lost 3 bases to trimming and J lost 2 bases, with 11 bases between them. Germline V gene sequence: CDR1 MDHEN, CDR2 SYDVKM. Unique molecular identifiers (one per individual cDNA molecule) were attached. TCRdb analysed the 5' RACE reads with MiXCR anew, one entry per CDR3 protein. The sample has tens of thousands of distinct CDR3 sequences; 9.5% to 15% are singletons. Sequencing input: whole blood. The V call is TRBV28, the J call TRBJ2-7; D remains unclear. The origin of this receptor is an adult who was a healthcare worker with PCR-confirmed SARS-CoV-2 infection or an uninfected control (not recorded which). The CDR3 DNA is TGTGCCAGCAGTTTGGCAGGAAGGACCTACGAGCAGTACTTC. It encodes CASSLAGRTYEQYF.